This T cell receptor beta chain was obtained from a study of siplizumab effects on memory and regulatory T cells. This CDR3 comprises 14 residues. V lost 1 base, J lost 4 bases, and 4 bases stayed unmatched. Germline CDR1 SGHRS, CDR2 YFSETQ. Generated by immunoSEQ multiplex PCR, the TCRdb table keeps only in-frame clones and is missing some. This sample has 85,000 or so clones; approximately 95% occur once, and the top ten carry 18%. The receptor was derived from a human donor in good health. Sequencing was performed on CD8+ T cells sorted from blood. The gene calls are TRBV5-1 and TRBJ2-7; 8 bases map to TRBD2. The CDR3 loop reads CASSLSGSGYEQYF. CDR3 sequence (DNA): TGCGCCAGCAGCTTGAGCGGGAGTGGGTACGAGCAGTACTTC. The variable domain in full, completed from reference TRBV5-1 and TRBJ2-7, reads KAGVTQTPRYLIKTRGQQVTLSCSPISGHRSVSWYQQTPGQGLQFLFEYFSETQRNKGNFPGRFSGRQFSNSRSEMNVSTLELGDSALYLCASSLSGSGYEQYFGPGTRLTVT.